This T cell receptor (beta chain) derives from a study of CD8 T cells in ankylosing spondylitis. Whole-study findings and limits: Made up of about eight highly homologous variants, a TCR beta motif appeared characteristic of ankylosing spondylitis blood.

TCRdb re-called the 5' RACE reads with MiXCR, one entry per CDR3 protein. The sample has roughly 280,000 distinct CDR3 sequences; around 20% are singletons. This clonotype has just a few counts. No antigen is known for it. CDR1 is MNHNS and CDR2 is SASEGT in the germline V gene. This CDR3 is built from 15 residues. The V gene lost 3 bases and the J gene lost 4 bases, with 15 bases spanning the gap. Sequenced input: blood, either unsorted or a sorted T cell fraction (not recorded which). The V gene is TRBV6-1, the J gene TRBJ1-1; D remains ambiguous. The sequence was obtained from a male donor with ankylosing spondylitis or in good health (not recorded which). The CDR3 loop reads CASSEVAIVGTEAFF. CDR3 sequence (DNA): TGTGCCAGCAGTGAGGTTGCGATTGTCGGCACTGAAGCTTTCTTT.